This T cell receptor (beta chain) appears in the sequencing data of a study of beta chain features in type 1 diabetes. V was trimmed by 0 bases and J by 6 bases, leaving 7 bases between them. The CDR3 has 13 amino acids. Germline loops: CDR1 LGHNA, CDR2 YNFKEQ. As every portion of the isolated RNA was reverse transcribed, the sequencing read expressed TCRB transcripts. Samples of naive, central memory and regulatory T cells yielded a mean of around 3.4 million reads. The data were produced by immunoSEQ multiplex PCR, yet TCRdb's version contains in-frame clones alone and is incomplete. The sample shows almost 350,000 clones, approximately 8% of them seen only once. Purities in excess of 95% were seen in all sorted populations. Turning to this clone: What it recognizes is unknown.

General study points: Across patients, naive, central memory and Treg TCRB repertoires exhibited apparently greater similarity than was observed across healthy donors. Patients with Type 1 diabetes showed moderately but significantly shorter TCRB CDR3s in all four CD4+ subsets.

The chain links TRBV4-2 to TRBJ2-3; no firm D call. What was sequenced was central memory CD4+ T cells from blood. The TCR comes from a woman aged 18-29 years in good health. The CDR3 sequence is CASSQEIFDTQYF. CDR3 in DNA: TGTGCCAGCAGCCAAGAAATTTTTGATACGCAGTATTTT.